Presented here are 22 T cell receptor beta chains from one specimen sequenced in a study of graft-versus-host responses after intestinal transplantation. No antigen is known for these receptors. Only in-frame clones appear in the TCRdb table, and some are missing; sequencing was by immunoSEQ multiplex PCR. The sample contains about 86,000 clones, around 83% of which appear only once. The sequencing here drew on unstimulated CD8+ T cells sorted from spleen or lymph node cells, taken before intestinal transplant. The source of these receptors is a human donor who received an intestinal transplant.

The rearrangement links TRBV10-2 to TRBJ2-3, with a weak D call TRBD2 (6 bases). The CDR3 consists of 14 residues. Germline V gene lookup returns CDR1 WSHSY and CDR2 SAAADI. Trimming stripped 3 bases from V and 2 bases from J, with 9 bases between. The CDR3 coding sequence is TGCGCCAGCAGTGAAGGCGGGGCCACAGATACGCAGTATTTT. Its translation: CASSEGGATDTQYF.

This clone has more than one count but fewer than ten. The chain couples TRBV27 to TRBJ2-1; D gene uncertain. The CDR3 is 15 residues long. V lost 4 bases, J lost 0 bases, and 10 bases lay in between. Germline CDR1 MNHEY, CDR2 SMNVEV (reference sequence). CDR3 bases: TGTGCCAGCAGTTGGGCAGGTTACTCCTACAATGAGCAGTTCTTC. It translates to CASSWAGYSYNEQFF.

This clone was recorded a few times. J is TRBJ2-7 and V is TRBV9, with 13 bases fitting TRBD2. V shed 1 base and J 5 bases; nucleotides not matched to a gene: 6. This CDR3 is built from 16 residues. Germline CDR1 and CDR2: SGDLS and YYNGEE. The CDR3 nucleotides are TGTGCCAGCAGCGTAACTAGCGGGGGGGCTTTAGACGAGCAGTACTTC. Encoded protein: CASSVTSGGALDEQYF.

By share, this clone counts as medium-sized. The chain combines TRBV7-8 with TRBJ2-5; 14 positions match TRBD2. The CDR3 extends over 19 amino acids. The V segment lost 3 bases and the J segment 2 bases; nucleotides outside the gene matches: 11. Germline CDR1 reads SGHVS; CDR2 reads FQNEAQ. The CDR3, as DNA: TGTGCCAGCAGCTTTCCGCCGGGACTAGCGGGAGTGACACAAGAGACCCAGTACTTC. Protein: CASSFPPGLAGVTQETQYF. The complete variable domain, with remaining parts taken from reference TRBV7-8 and TRBJ2-5, reads GAGVSQSPRYKVAKRGQDVALRCDPISGHVSLFWYQQALGQGPEFLTYFQNEAQLDKSGLPSDRFFAERPEGSVSTLKIQRTQQEDSAVYLCASSFPPGLAGVTQETQYFGPGTRLLVL.

The chain carries TRBV6-5 and TRBJ2-1; D is unclear. Trimming left V 2 bases short and J 7 bases short, with 12 bases between. The CDR3 runs to 14 residues. CDR1 MNHEY and CDR2 SVGAGI come from the germline V gene. CDR3 nucleotides: TGTGCCAGCAGTTACGCACTACCCCTTAATGAGCAGTTCTTC. Residues: CASSYALPLNEQFF.

The genes are TRBV5-4 and TRBJ1-1; no firm D call. Trimming cost V 1 base and J 7 bases, with 11 bases left between them. This CDR3 spans 13 amino acids. The germline gives CDR1 SGHNT, CDR2 YYREEE (reference sequence). The CDR3 bases are TGTGCCAGCAGCTTGCCGGGAAGTAATGAAGCTTTCTTT. This gives the protein CASSLPGSNEAFF.

The chain joins TRBV6-5 to TRBJ2-3; D not resolved. Trimming took off 7 bases at V and 0 bases at J, with 11 bases between the two ends. CDR1 is MNHEY, CDR2 SVGAGI, per germline. The CDR3 length is 14 residues. The CDR3 sequence is CASTPDLSTDTQYF. The CDR3 bases are TGTGCCAGCACCCCGGACCTTAGCACAGATACGCAGTATTTT.

The rearrangement uses TRBV2 and TRBJ2-7, with TRBD1 as a possible D gene (6 bases). The CDR3 extends over 14 amino acids. The V end lost 1 base, the J end lost 5 bases, and 12 bases lay between the germline ends. Germline V gene data show CDR1 as SNHLY and CDR2 as FYNNEI. The CDR3 region has the DNA TGTGCCAGCAGTGAAGAGGTTAACAGGGACGAGCAGTACTTC. This translates into CASSEEVNRDEQYF.

The rearrangement links TRBV27 to TRBJ2-5, with a tentative D call TRBD2 (6 bases). Germline V CDR1 and CDR2: MNHEY, SMNVEV (reference sequence). The CDR3 is 16 amino acids. Trimming removed 3 bases at V and 2 bases at J, with 16 bases between. CDR3 residues: CASSFSWEVIQETQYF. For the CDR3, the DNA is TGTGCCAGCAGTTTCTCGTGGGAGGTCATTCAAGAGACCCAGTACTTC.

This rearrangement joins TRBV28 to TRBJ1-3; 7 bases align to TRBD1. Germline CDR1 reads MDHEN; CDR2 reads SYDVKM. The V and J ends lost 3 bases and 2 bases, in that order; junction bases with no gene match: 4. The CDR3 is made up of 15 amino acids. The CDR3 region is CASSFPQGAGNTIYF. CDR3 DNA: TGTGCCAGCAGTTTCCCGCAGGGGGCTGGAAACACCATATATTTT.

This clone has a handful of counts. This chain links TRBV5-4 with TRBJ2-7, with D perhaps matching TRBD2 (6 bases). Trimming took 0 bases from V and 0 from J, leaving 13 bases between them. This CDR3 region has 16 residues. In germline, CDR1 is SGHNT, CDR2 YYREEE (reference sequence). The CDR3 bases are TGTGCCAGCAGCTTGGAGGTCGGGGGATACTCCTACGAGCAGTACTTC. It codes for CASSLEVGGYSYEQYF.

This sequence joins TRBV7-6 and TRBJ2-5; tentatively, D is TRBD1 (5 bases). Trimming shortened V by 4 bases and J by 1 base, and 10 bases separated the two germline ends. The CDR3 has 14 amino acids. Germline assignment: CDR1 SGHVS and CDR2 FNYEAQ. The chain's CDR3 is CASSSGLLQETQYF. Written as DNA, the CDR3 is TGTGCCAGCAGCTCAGGGCTCCTCCAAGAGACCCAGTACTTC.

This clone appeared a few times. The chain couples TRBV6-1 to TRBJ2-2; the match to TRBD2 covers 7 bases. V shed 1 base and J 4 bases; nucleotides not matched to a gene: 0. The CDR3 totals 14 residues. CDR1 and CDR2 from the germline V gene are MNHNS and SASEGT. The DNA for the CDR3 is TGTGCCAGCAGTGAAGGGACTAGCACCGGGGAGCTGTTTTTT. This codes for CASSEGTSTGELFF.

The J gene is TRBJ2-2, the V gene TRBV25-1; TRBD2 agrees at 11 bases. Germline loops: CDR1 MGHDK, CDR2 SYGVNS. V lost 0 bases to trimming and J lost 7 bases; unmatched junction nucleotides: 10. The CDR3 length is 18 residues. In nucleotides, the CDR3 is TGTGCCAGCAGTGAATATATTCTAGCGGGAGGATTCGGCGGGGAGCTGTTTTTT. It specifies CASSEYILAGGFGGELFF.

The rearrangement uses TRBV7-2 and TRBJ1-4, with a weak D call TRBD1 (5 bases). This CDR3 is built from 15 residues. Trimming took off 2 bases at V and 7 bases at J, with 14 bases between the two ends. CDR1 is SGHTA and CDR2 is FQGNSA in the germline V gene. Here the CDR3 reads CASSLWDSEGEKLFF. The CDR3 nucleotides are TGTGCCAGCAGCTTATGGGACTCAGAAGGTGAAAAACTGTTTTTT.

This chain joins TRBV2 and TRBJ2-2, with TRBD2 identical over 11 bases. The V segment lost 4 bases and the J segment 3 bases; nucleotides outside the gene matches: 16. Germline CDR1 is SNHLY and CDR2 is FYNNEI. This CDR3 region has 20 residues. CDR3 sequence: CASSAQSELAGAYDTGELFF. As DNA, the CDR3 is TGTGCCAGCAGTGCCCAATCTGAACTAGCGGGAGCATACGACACCGGGGAGCTGTTTTTT.

V usage is TRBV11-3 and J usage is TRBJ2-7; 9 bases line up with TRBD2. V lost 7 bases, J lost 3 bases, and 10 bases stayed unmatched. CDR1 and CDR2 from the germline V gene are SGHNT and YENEEA. This CDR3 comprises 15 residues. In DNA form, the CDR3 reads TGTGCCAGCACAATTGGGGGACTAGCAGTCTACGAGCAGTACTTC. The encoded protein is CASTIGGLAVYEQYF. Using reference TRBV11-3 and TRBJ2-7 for the parts outside the CDR3, the full variable domain is EAGVVQSPRYKIIEKKQPVAFWCNPISGHNTLYWYLQNLGQGPELLIRYENEEAVDDSQLPKDRFSAERLKGVDSTLKIQPAELGDSAVYLCASTIGGLAVYEQYFGPGTRLTVT.

Here the CDR3 DNA reads TGCGCCAGCAGCCTTGGTTATGGGCAGGGGGGCACTGAAGCTTTCTTT. Amino acids: CASSLGYGQGGTEAFF. The chain is built from TRBV4-1 and TRBJ1-1; 7 bases fit TRBD1. J gave up 4 bases and V 4 bases, and 12 bases lay outside the gene matches. The CDR3 extends over 16 amino acids. Germline V gene lookup returns CDR1 MGHRA and CDR2 YSYEKL.

V gene TRBV6-5 combines with J gene TRBJ1-5; a weak D match, TRBD1 (5 bases). The CDR3 totals 15 residues. Trimming removed 2 bases from V and 5 bases from J, with 13 bases in between. The V gene's germline CDR1 is MNHEY and CDR2 SVGAGI. Here the CDR3 reads CASSYVTDIHQPQHF. The CDR3 DNA sequence: TGTGCCAGCAGTTACGTGACGGACATCCATCAGCCCCAGCATTTT.

The chain has TRBV7-6 and TRBJ2-7; a weak D match, TRBD2 (5 bases). This CDR3 is 14 amino acids long. In germline, CDR1 is SGHVS, CDR2 FNYEAQ. The V end was cut by 3 bases, the J end by 3 bases, with 12 bases between. The CDR3 is CASSFGELDYEQYF. The CDR3 coding sequence is TGTGCCAGCAGCTTCGGGGAACTAGACTACGAGCAGTACTTC.

The genes are TRBV7-3 and TRBJ2-3; D gene ambiguous. Germline loops: CDR1 SGHTA, CDR2 FQGTGA. This CDR3 is 14 amino acids long. The V gene lost 2 bases and the J gene lost 2 bases, with 8 bases spanning the gap. The CDR3 bases are TGTGCCAGCAGCTTAGAGGAACCCACAGATACGCAGTATTTT. Encoded protein: CASSLEEPTDTQYF.

The CDR3 DNA reads as TGTGCCAGCAGCAGTAGAACCAGGGGGTTCTCCTACGAGCAGTACTTC. This gives the protein CASSSRTRGFSYEQYF. The rearrangement links TRBV5-8 to TRBJ2-7, with TRBD1 matching 7 bases. This CDR3 is 16 amino acids long. Germline loops: CDR1 SGHTS, CDR2 YDEGEE. V lost 4 bases, J lost 0 bases, and 10 bases stayed unmatched.